These T cell receptor beta chains were read from a single sample in a study of blood T cells in healthy people across ages. A single record per CDR3 protein comes from TCRdb applying MiXCR to the 5' RACE reads. The sample carries about 640,000 distinct CDR3 sequences, under 65% recorded once. Sequencing was carried out using blood. All receptors come from a man between 60 and 75 years old in good health. CDR3s include the opening cysteine and the closing phenylalanine or tryptophan. The order of the fields is clone size, D gene, V gene, J gene, CDR3 protein, CDR3 DNA. D genes are given only for firm matches. The size of a clone is reported for some rows only, either as once, few or many, or as a class for expanded clones.

NA	TRBD1	TRBV20-1	TRBJ2-5	CSAARTGLIETQYF	TGCAGTGCTGCTAGGACAGGGCTAATAGAGACCCAGTACTTC
NA	TRBD2	TRBV4-1	TRBJ2-2	CASSQARGTTHTGELFF	TGCGCCAGCAGCCAAGCTCGAGGGACTACCCACACCGGGGAGCTGTTTTTT
NA	TRBD1	TRBV12-3/TRBV12-4	TRBJ2-3	CASSTGTASTDTQYF	TGTGCCAGCAGCACCGGGACAGCTAGCACAGATACGCAGTATTTT
NA	NA	TRBV7-2	TRBJ2-7	CASSLDTTYEQYF	TGTGCCAGCAGCTTAGACACGACCTACGAGCAGTACTTC
few	NA	TRBV19	TRBJ2-5	CASRDGSRETQYF	TGTGCCAGTAGGGACGGATCGAGAGAGACCCAGTACTTC
NA	TRBD1	TRBV11-2	TRBJ1-2	CASSLTGGDGGYTF	TGTGCCAGCAGCTTGACAGGGGGGGATGGTGGCTACACCTTC
few	TRBD1	TRBV29-1	TRBJ1-2	CSYGQGADYGYTF	TGCAGCTACGGACAGGGGGCCGACTATGGCTACACCTTC
NA	NA	TRBV5-5	TRBJ2-3	CASSLYPKRTDTQYF	TGTGCCAGCAGCCTGTATCCGAAGCGTACAGATACGCAGTATTTT
many	TRBD2	TRBV6-6	TRBJ2-1	CASSSSGGSYNEQFF	TGTGCCAGCAGTTCTAGCGGGGGCTCCTACAATGAGCAGTTCTTC
once	NA	TRBV11-2	TRBJ2-3	CASSLDWGAQYF	TGTGCCAGCAGCTTAGACTGGGGCGCGCAGTATTTT
NA	TRBD1	TRBV6-5	TRBJ1-6	CASSTQGNNSPLHF	TGTGCCAGCAGTACACAGGGGAATAATTCACCCCTCCACTTT
few	NA	TRBV25-1	TRBJ1-2	CASSVSGTGTSGYTF	TGTGCCAGCAGTGTTTCGGGGACCGGGACCTCTGGCTACACCTTC
few	TRBD1	TRBV10-3	TRBJ2-5	CAARTGEGETQYF	TGTGCCGCCAGGACAGGGGAAGGAGAGACCCAGTACTTC
NA	TRBD2	TRBV9	TRBJ2-1	CASSIGLAGTYNEQFF	TGTGCCAGCAGCATAGGACTAGCGGGGACCTACAATGAGCAGTTCTTC
NA	NA	TRBV6-1	TRBJ2-2	CASSRDSLTGELFF	TGTGCCAGCAGTCGGGACTCTTTAACCGGGGAGCTGTTTTTT
NA	NA	TRBV6-1	TRBJ2-1	CASSAQYNEQFF	TGTGCCAGCAGTGCACAGTACAATGAGCAGTTCTTC
NA	NA	TRBV10-3	TRBJ2-7	CAISEPQGFSYEQYF	TGTGCCATCAGTGAGCCACAGGGTTTCAGCTACGAGCAGTACTTC
NA	TRBD2	TRBV3-1	TRBJ2-1	CASSHGGTSPIADNEQFF	TGTGCCAGCAGCCATGGGGGGACTAGTCCCATAGCCGACAATGAGCAGTTCTTC
few	NA	TRBV5-6	TRBJ2-5	CASSFGRSNQETQYF	TGTGCCAGCAGCTTTGGTCGGAGCAACCAAGAGACCCAGTACTTC
NA	TRBD2	TRBV12-3/TRBV12-4	TRBJ2-4	CASSLGAGGLAKNIQYF	TGTGCCAGCAGTTTAGGAGCGGGGGGCCTCGCCAAAAACATTCAGTACTTC
NA	NA	TRBV12-3/TRBV12-4	TRBJ2-7	CASSHTKGPPYEQYF	TGTGCCAGCAGTCACACCAAAGGGCCACCCTACGAGCAGTACTTC
NA	TRBD1	TRBV4-2	TRBJ1-4	CASSQDGGGGGVSEKLFF	TGTGCCAGCAGCCAAGACGGCGGTGGAGGGGGCGTCTCTGAAAAACTGTTTTTT
few	NA	TRBV20-1	TRBJ2-4	CSARDWDFNIQYF	TGCAGTGCTAGAGATTGGGATTTTAACATTCAGTACTTC
few	TRBD2	TRBV12-3/TRBV12-4	TRBJ2-1	CASSYPLAGVLDEQFF	TGTGCCAGCAGTTACCCGCTCGCGGGGGTGTTGGATGAGCAGTTCTTC
NA	NA	TRBV6-5	TRBJ2-6	CASRSINSGANVLTF	TGTGCCAGCAGATCCATTAACTCTGGGGCTAACGTCCTGACTTTC
NA	NA	TRBV3-1	TRBJ2-1	CASTGGGINEQFF	TGTGCCAGCACCGGGGGTGGAATCAATGAGCAGTTCTTC
few	NA	TRBV13	TRBJ2-7	CASSSTRQFSYEQYF	TGTGCCAGCAGCTCGACCCGGCAGTTCTCCTACGAGCAGTACTTC
NA	NA	TRBV29-1	TRBJ1-2	CSAEGFSDYGYTF	TGCAGCGCCGAGGGGTTTAGTGACTATGGCTACACCTTC
few	TRBD1	TRBV6-5	TRBJ2-7	CASSYSARQGYEQYF	TGTGCCAGCAGTTACTCCGCCCGACAGGGCTACGAGCAGTACTTC
NA	TRBD2	TRBV5-1	TRBJ2-5	CASSYRVAGGLQETQYF	TGCGCCAGCAGCTACCGGGTAGCGGGGGGTCTACAAGAGACCCAGTACTTC
NA	NA	TRBV4-2	TRBJ2-5	CASSQDSDHGETQYF	TGTGCCAGCAGCCAAGATTCTGACCACGGGGAGACCCAGTACTTC
NA	NA	TRBV20-1	TRBJ1-5	CSARAGVSNQPQHF	TGCAGTGCTAGAGCAGGGGTGTCCAATCAGCCCCAGCATTTT
few	TRBD1	TRBV3-1	TRBJ1-1	CASLRQGSSEAFF	TGTGCCTCCCTCAGACAGGGTTCTTCTGAAGCTTTCTTT
few	NA	TRBV25-1	TRBJ1-1	CASKEYLRGTKAFF	TGTGCCAGCAAAGAGTACCTCAGGGGTACTAAAGCTTTCTTT
NA	NA	TRBV6-4	TRBJ1-4	CASSATGNGDEKLFF	TGTGCCAGCAGTGCCACAGGGAACGGGGATGAAAAACTGTTTTTT
few	NA	TRBV29-1	TRBJ1-1	CSVKTVNTEAFF	TGCAGCGTTAAGACCGTGAACACTGAAGCTTTCTTT
NA	NA	TRBV6-1	TRBJ2-2	CASSESPNTGELFF	TGTGCCAGCAGTGAAAGCCCGAACACCGGGGAGCTGTTTTTT
NA	NA	TRBV24-1	TRBJ2-1	CATSAGLELYNEQFF	TGTGCCACCAGTGCTGGACTGGAGCTCTACAATGAGCAGTTCTTC
few	NA	TRBV20-1	TRBJ2-3	CSARDVDTQYF	TGCAGTGCTAGAGATGTAGATACGCAGTATTTT
NA	TRBD1	TRBV20-1	TRBJ2-7	CSSGGSYEQYF	TGCAGCTCAGGGGGCTCCTACGAGCAGTACTTC
once	NA	TRBV20-1	TRBJ1-1	CSTTRRRNTEAFF	TGCAGTACAACGAGGAGACGGAACACTGAAGCTTTCTTT
NA	NA	TRBV9	TRBJ2-1	CASSVRTYNEQFF	TGTGCCAGCAGCGTAAGGACTTACAATGAGCAGTTCTTC
NA	NA	TRBV5-1	TRBJ2-7	CASSLGDRSSYEQYF	TGCGCCAGCAGCTTGGGGGACCGGAGCTCCTACGAGCAGTACTTC
NA	TRBD1	TRBV20-1	TRBJ2-2	CSAKTGGATGELFF	TGCAGTGCGAAGACAGGGGGCGCGACTGGGGAGCTGTTTTTT
NA	TRBD2	TRBV20-1	TRBJ2-1	CSARDFRAGGLSYNEQFF	TGCAGTGCTAGAGATTTCAGAGCGGGGGGGCTCTCCTACAATGAGCAGTTCTTC
once	NA	TRBV11-2	TRBJ2-3	CASSLDWASGTHLGYF	NA
NA	TRBD2	TRBV20-1	TRBJ2-1	CSARSGTSGGNNEQFF	TGCAGTGCTAGAAGTGGTACTAGCGGGGGGAACAATGAGCAGTTCTTC